This is a list of T cell receptor beta chains from one sample in a study of cytomegalovirus exposure and HLA in healthy donors. TCRdb's copy holds only in-frame clones and misses some; the assay was immunoSEQ multiplex PCR. The table has around 85,000 clones, around 81% seen once. The sample taken for sequencing was PBMCs. The receptors were sampled from a male donor in good health and CMV-seronegative. The CDR3 runs from the conserved cysteine through the conserved F or W. The D gene is left open where the match is weak. Rows may omit the clone size; those that give it use once, few, many or a size class.

clone size: NA
D gene: TRBD1
V gene: TRBV7-2
J gene: TRBJ1-1
CDR3 DNA: TGTGCCAGTACGGTCTACAGGGGGCGGACTGAAGCTTTCTTT
CDR3 protein: CASTVYRGRTEAFF

clone size: once
D gene: NA
V gene: TRBV7-2
J gene: TRBJ2-7
CDR3 DNA: TGTGCCAGCGGCAGGGCGGCGAATACCTACGAGCAGTACTTC
CDR3 protein: CASGRAANTYEQYF

clone size: NA
D gene: NA
V gene: TRBV2
J gene: TRBJ2-1
CDR3 DNA: TGTGCCAGCAGTGGACTACGTAACAATGAGCAGTTCTTC
CDR3 protein: CASSGLRNNEQFF

clone size: NA
D gene: TRBD2
V gene: TRBV19
J gene: TRBJ2-7
CDR3 DNA: TGTGCCAGTAAGCAAACCTGGGGCGGGAGCTTTTCCGAGCAGTACTTC
CDR3 protein: CASKQTWGGSFSEQYF

clone size: NA
D gene: TRBD1
V gene: TRBV5-1
J gene: TRBJ1-2
CDR3 DNA: TGCGCCAGCAGCTCGACAGGGGGAAACTATGGCTACACCTTC
CDR3 protein: CASSSTGGNYGYTF

clone size: NA
D gene: TRBD2
V gene: TRBV11-2
J gene: TRBJ2-2
CDR3 DNA: TGTGCCAGCAGCTGGGGGGGCACCGGGGAGCTGTTTTTT
CDR3 protein: CASSWGGTGELFF

clone size: NA
D gene: TRBD1
V gene: TRBV28
J gene: TRBJ1-2
CDR3 DNA: TGTGCCAGCAGTCCCACGACAGGTCTAACAGGGGTGGGCTACACCTTC
CDR3 protein: CASSPTTGLTGVGYTF

clone size: NA
D gene: NA
V gene: TRBV7-9
J gene: TRBJ2-1
CDR3 DNA: TGTGCCAGCAGCTTAGCCCATGGGACATCCACCTACAATGAGCAGTTCTTC
CDR3 protein: CASSLAHGTSTYNEQFF

clone size: once
D gene: NA
V gene: TRBV30
J gene: TRBJ1-2
CDR3 DNA: TGTGCCTGGAGAGGTACTGGAGTTGGGGGGGCTTTTGGCTACACCTTC
CDR3 protein: CAWRGTGVGGAFGYTF

clone size: NA
D gene: TRBD1
V gene: TRBV7-2
J gene: TRBJ1-1
CDR3 DNA: TGTGCCAGCAGCTTAGTTTGGACAGGGGAGCCTGAAGCTTTCTTT
CDR3 protein: CASSLVWTGEPEAFF

clone size: NA
D gene: TRBD2
V gene: TRBV10-3
J gene: TRBJ2-7
CDR3 DNA: TGTGCCATCAGGAAGGAGGGAGACGGGGGGAGGTACGAGCAGTACTTC
CDR3 protein: CAIRKEGDGGRYEQYF

clone size: NA
D gene: NA
V gene: TRBV5-8
J gene: TRBJ1-2
CDR3 DNA: TGTGCCAGCAGCTTGGCGAGGTCTGATGGCTACACCTTC
CDR3 protein: CASSLARSDGYTF

clone size: few
D gene: NA
V gene: TRBV30
J gene: TRBJ1-3
CDR3 DNA: TGTGCCTGGAGTGCTAACCCCCAAAACACCATATATTTT
CDR3 protein: CAWSANPQNTIYF

clone size: NA
D gene: NA
V gene: TRBV2
J gene: TRBJ2-6
CDR3 DNA: TGTGCCAGCAGTGATTCGGGGTCCGGGGCCAACGTCCTGACTTTC
CDR3 protein: CASSDSGSGANVLTF

clone size: NA
D gene: TRBD1
V gene: TRBV29-1
J gene: TRBJ1-2
CDR3 DNA: TGCAGCGTTGAGTCTGGGACAGGGGATATGGATGGCTACACCTTC
CDR3 protein: CSVESGTGDMDGYTF

clone size: NA
D gene: NA
V gene: TRBV11-2
J gene: TRBJ2-3
CDR3 DNA: TGTGCCAGCAGCTACCAAACTAGGAAGCAGTATTTT
CDR3 protein: CASSYQTRKQYF

clone size: NA
D gene: NA
V gene: TRBV5-1
J gene: TRBJ2-2
CDR3 DNA: TGCGCCAGCAGCTTGGAAGTAGGGGACGGGGAGCTGTTTTTT
CDR3 protein: CASSLEVGDGELFF

clone size: few
D gene: NA
V gene: TRBV2
J gene: TRBJ1-2
CDR3 DNA: TGTGCCAGCAGACTAACAGGTCACTATGGCTACACCTTC
CDR3 protein: CASRLTGHYGYTF

clone size: NA
D gene: NA
V gene: TRBV4-3
J gene: TRBJ1-6
CDR3 DNA: TGCGCCAGCAGCCAAGATTTCCGGGACAAGAGCTCCTATAATTCACCCCTCCACTTT
CDR3 protein: CASSQDFRDKSSYNSPLHF

clone size: once
D gene: TRBD1
V gene: TRBV6-1
J gene: TRBJ2-7
CDR3 DNA: TGTGCCTCGAAGGGCGACAGGGTCCAGCAGTACTTC
CDR3 protein: CASKGDRVQQYF

clone size: NA
D gene: NA
V gene: TRBV5-6
J gene: TRBJ2-1
CDR3 DNA: TGTGCCAGCAGCTCGGGTAACAATGAGCAGTTCTTC
CDR3 protein: CASSSGNNEQFF

clone size: once
D gene: NA
V gene: TRBV30
J gene: TRBJ1-3
CDR3 DNA: TGTGCCTGGAGTGTATTGGGCAGAGGAAACACCATATATTTT
CDR3 protein: CAWSVLGRGNTIYF

clone size: few
D gene: NA
V gene: TRBV9
J gene: TRBJ2-1
CDR3 DNA: TGTGCCAGCAGCGTAGCTAGGGCAGGGGACTACAATGAGCAGTTCTTC
CDR3 protein: CASSVARAGDYNEQFF